This T cell receptor beta chain is from a study of T cell responses to AZD1222 COVID-19 vaccine. This clone has a single count. Germline values: CDR1 SGHVS, CDR2 FQNEAQ. V was clipped by 1 base and J by 6 bases, with 10 bases between them. The CDR3 is 14 residues long. Here immunoSEQ multiplex PCR was the method, and the copy in TCRdb shows in-frame clones only, minus some. Of about 150,000 clones in the sample, 75% to 90% are singletons; the top ten hold just over 9%. The sample consisted of peripheral blood, taken 28 days after the second AZD1222 dose. This sequence originates from an adult who received the AZD1222 COVID-19 vaccine. The J gene is TRBJ2-1, the V gene TRBV7-8; D is undetermined. The CDR3 sequence is CASSLVPQINEQFF. The DNA of the CDR3 is TGTGCCAGCAGCTTAGTTCCCCAGATCAATGAGCAGTTCTTC.